These 17 T cell receptor beta chains were all obtained from the same sample, sequenced in a study of T cell repertoires in cytomegalovirus infection. One entry per CDR3 protein results from TCRdb running MiXCR on the reads. The table lists 110,000 to 150,000 distinct CDR3 sequences, 25% to 35% of them singletons, with about 52% in the top ten. Their target antigens are unknown. The sequenced sample was CD8+ T cells from cultured PBMCs, obtained from culture after CMV antigen stimulation. These receptor sequences come from a human donor in good health (CMV status not recorded). Some clones in this sample may be carry-over from other donors' samples.

This clonotype was detected only a few times. The genes are TRBV11-2 and TRBJ2-2; the D gene is possibly TRBD2 (6 bases). The CDR3 totals 15 residues. V lost 8 bases to trimming and J lost 5 bases, with 18 bases between them. From germline, CDR1 is SGHAT and CDR2 FQNNGV. The CDR3 DNA sequence: TGTGCCAGCGGACCCGGGGCTAGCGCAACCGGGGAGCTGTTTTTT. Translated, it gives CASGPGASATGELFF.

The V call is TRBV5-1, the J call TRBJ1-6; TRBD1 matches at 8 bases. Germline V gene lookup returns CDR1 SGHRS and CDR2 YFSETQ. The CDR3 extends over 16 amino acids. The junction had 7 bases not matched to a gene; V was cut back by 0 bases and J by 8 bases. The CDR3 DNA follows: TGCGCCAGCAGCTTGGCCCGGGAGACAGGGGATTCACCCCTCCACTTT. Translation gives CASSLARETGDSPLHF.

The CDR3 region has the DNA TGTGCCAGCAGTCCTATTGGGGAGGATCAGCCCCAGCATTTT. Protein sequence: CASSPIGEDQPQHF. The chain has TRBV27 and TRBJ1-5; D uncertain. Per the germline V gene, CDR1 is MNHEY and CDR2 is SMNVEV (reference sequence). The CDR3 is 14 residues long. Between the trimmed V and J ends, which lost 5 bases and 5 bases, there was a span of 13 bases.

V gene TRBV27 combines with J gene TRBJ2-7, with 9 bases identical to TRBD1. The germline V gene encodes CDR1 MNHEY and CDR2 SMNVEV (reference sequence). The trim removed 8 bases at V and 6 bases at J, leaving 8 bases unmatched. The CDR3 consists of 13 residues. DNA for the CDR3: TGTGCCAGCGCCCCCGGGACAGGGTTCGAGCAGTACTTC. It specifies CASAPGTGFEQYF.

In its sample, this clonotype was seen a few times. The chain joins TRBV25-1 to TRBJ1-1; D unclear. Germline V gene data show CDR1 as MGHDK and CDR2 as SYGVNS. The CDR3 runs 13 residues. Trimming shortened V by 3 bases and J by 1 base, and 6 bases separated the two germline ends. The CDR3 region is CASSDIGNTEAFF. CDR3 coding DNA: TGTGCCAGCAGTGATATCGGGAACACTGAAGCTTTCTTT.

J is TRBJ2-1 and V is TRBV27, with D possibly matching TRBD1 (6 bases). The germline V and J ends were trimmed by 6 bases and 7 bases, with 16 bases remaining between them. The germline V gene encodes CDR1 MNHEY and CDR2 SMNVEV (reference sequence). The CDR3 has 14 residues. The CDR3 coding sequence is TGTGCCAGCAGCCCAGGACAGCTACGGAATGAGCAGTTCTTC. Encoded protein: CASSPGQLRNEQFF.

Only a few counts were recorded for this clonotype. The gene calls are TRBV7-2 and TRBJ1-1; D unclear. Germline CDR1 reads SGHTA; CDR2 reads FQGNSA. Trimming removed 7 bases from V and 8 bases from J, with 17 bases in between. There are 13 residues in the CDR3. CDR3 DNA: TGTGCCAGCACCCACTTACGAGGAACCGAAGCTTTCTTT. Residues: CASTHLRGTEAFF.

This chain joins TRBV20-1 and TRBJ1-2, with D uncertain. CDR1 is DFQATT, CDR2 SNEGSKA, per germline (reference sequence). The CDR3 contains 13 residues. Trimming removed 2 bases at V and 10 bases at J, with 17 bases between. The CDR3 sequence: CSARPVVRLTYTF. CDR3 sequence (DNA): TGCAGTGCTAGACCCGTGGTCCGACTGACCTACACCTTC.

This clonotype is a singleton in its sample. The CDR3 nucleotides are TGCGCCAGCAGCTTGACTAGCGGTTCCTACGAGCAGTACTTC. Translated, it gives CASSLTSGSYEQYF. The rearrangement links TRBV4-1 to TRBJ2-7; 9 bases align to TRBD2. V was pared by 5 bases and J by 1 base, with 3 bases of the junction left unmatched. Germline CDR1 and CDR2: MGHRA and YSYEKL. This CDR3 contains 14 residues.

This clonotype was counted once. The chain has TRBV18 and TRBJ2-1; D is uncertain. Looked up from germline, CDR1 is KGHSH and CDR2 is LQKENI. V was trimmed by 3 bases and J by 10 bases, leaving 13 bases between them. The CDR3 contains 13 residues. CDR3 loop: CASSPSITWEQFF. CDR3 nucleotide sequence: TGTGCCAGCTCACCTTCTATCACCTGGGAGCAGTTCTTC.

This clonotype has just a few counts. The rearrangement uses TRBV27 and TRBJ2-7; D gene ambiguous. Germline CDR1 is MNHEY and CDR2 is SMNVEV (reference sequence). The CDR3 extends over 13 amino acids. The ends were cut back, 3 bases at V and 2 bases at J, with 8 bases in the middle. CDR3 protein: CASSFRVAYEQYF. CDR3 coding DNA: TGTGCCAGCAGTTTTAGGGTAGCCTACGAGCAGTACTTC.

This clonotype was seen many times. The V and J genes are TRBV12-3 or TRBV12-4 and TRBJ2-1; D is unresolved. The CDR3 covers 12 residues. V was pared by 2 bases and J by 7 bases, with 6 bases between. CDR3 region: CASSLYGNEQFF. CDR3 nucleotides: TGTGCCAGCAGTTTATATGGGAATGAGCAGTTCTTC.

Only one count was recorded for this clonotype. Given a much more abundant clone one base away, this may be a read error. The genes are TRBV7-2 and TRBJ2-3; 7 nucleotides line up with TRBD2. There are 16 residues in the CDR3. V lost 5 bases, J lost 3 bases, and 11 bases stayed unmatched. Germline loops: CDR1 SGHTA, CDR2 FQGNSA. The CDR3 sequence: CASSPRFGGRTDTQYF. As DNA, the CDR3 is TGTGCCAGCAGCCCCCGTTTCGGGGGGAGGACAGATACGCAGTATTTT.

J is TRBJ2-5 and V is TRBV12-3 or TRBV12-4; D tentatively fits TRBD1 or TRBD2 (5 bases each). CDR3 length: 14 residues. The V end was cut by 7 bases, the J end by 5 bases, with 17 bases between. The CDR3 loop reads CASTNFAEGETQYF. CDR3 DNA sequence: TGTGCCAGCACGAACTTCGCCGAGGGGGAGACCCAGTACTTC.

This clonotype showed up just a few times. The rearrangement joins TRBV12-3 or TRBV12-4 to TRBJ1-1; no clear D. Trimming shortened V by 0 bases and J by 0 bases, and 8 bases separated the two germline ends. The CDR3 spans 15 residues. The DNA of the CDR3 is TGTGCCAGCAGTTTAGCGACGGAGGTGAACACTGAAGCTTTCTTT. Protein sequence: CASSLATEVNTEAFF.

This clonotype was seen repeatedly, ten times or more. V and J are TRBV27 and TRBJ2-3; D call uncertain. Germline CDR1 MNHEY, CDR2 SMNVEV (reference sequence). Trimming left V 2 bases short and J 3 bases short, with 15 bases between. The CDR3 runs 16 residues. The CDR3 here is CASSLPTTLGTDTQYF. As DNA, the CDR3 is TGTGCCAGCAGTTTACCCACGACCCTTGGTACAGATACGCAGTATTTT.

This clonotype was found a few times. This chain joins TRBV18 and TRBJ2-2; 7 bases align to TRBD2. J lost 0 bases, V lost 2 bases, and 3 bases had no gene match. CDR3 length equals 16 residues. Germline V lookup: CDR1 KGHSH, CDR2 LQKENI. DNA of the CDR3: TGTGCCAGCTCACCAAAAGGGACTACGAACACCGGGGAGCTGTTTTTT. Its protein product is CASSPKGTTNTGELFF.